The 6 T cell receptor beta chains listed next were all sequenced from one sample in a study of T cell repertoires in cytomegalovirus infection. MiXCR was run by TCRdb on the reads, yielding one entry per CDR3 protein. The table lists some 920,000 distinct CDR3 sequences, 31% of them singletons. These TCRs are of unknown antigen specificity. The specimen comprised cultured CD8+ T cells from PBMCs, sampled from culture after CMV antigen stimulation. The receptors here all came from a human donor in good health (CMV status not recorded). Some clones in this sample may be carry-over from other donors' samples.

The chain carries TRBV20-1 and TRBJ2-1; 15 bases fit TRBD2. With 3 bases clipped from V and 6 bases from J, the junction kept 9 bases outside the gene matches. Germline V gene lookup returns CDR1 DFQATT and CDR2 SNEGSKA (reference sequence). The CDR3 sequence is 17 residues long. The CDR3 is CSASQTQGLAGGNEQFF. In DNA, the CDR3 is TGCAGTGCTAGCCAAACACAGGGACTAGCGGGGGGCAATGAGCAGTTCTTC.

In this sample, this clonotype turned up many times. The rearrangement links TRBV7-8 to TRBJ1-2; 7 bases fit TRBD1. With 6 bases clipped from V and 7 bases from J, the junction kept 11 bases outside the gene matches. The CDR3 consists of 14 residues. The germline gives CDR1 SGHVS, CDR2 FQNEAQ. The chain's CDR3 is CASSAGTGDGGYTF. CDR3 DNA sequence: TGTGCCAGCAGTGCCGGAACAGGGGACGGTGGCTACACCTTC.

The rearrangement uses TRBV27 and TRBJ1-4; D is undetermined. This CDR3 contains 14 residues. Germline assignment: CDR1 MNHEY and CDR2 SMNVEV (reference sequence). V shed 3 bases and J shed 3 bases, with 8 bases lying between them. The CDR3 coding sequence is TGTGCCAGCAGTTTCCAAGGCGCTAATGAAAAACTGTTTTTT. Encoded protein: CASSFQGANEKLFF.

This rearrangement joins TRBV12-3 or TRBV12-4 to TRBJ2-7, with TRBD2 matching over 9 bases. The trim removed 6 bases at V and 8 bases at J, leaving 8 bases unmatched. The CDR3 contains 13 residues. The CDR3 coding sequence is TGTGCCAGCAGGCTGGGACTAGCTCAGCAGCAGTACTTC. Encoded protein: CASRLGLAQQQYF.

The chain couples TRBV2 to TRBJ1-1; the D is unclear. The CDR3 loop spans 14 amino acids. The ends were cut back, 7 bases at V and 8 bases at J, with 20 bases in the middle. CDR1 SNHLY and CDR2 FYNNEI come from the germline V gene. The CDR3 loop reads CASIATVRGREAFF. In nucleotides, the CDR3 is TGTGCCAGCATCGCAACGGTTAGAGGACGAGAAGCTTTCTTT.

The chain uses TRBV18 and TRBJ1-5, with D uncertain. The germline CDR1 and CDR2 sequences are KGHSH and LQKENI. V was clipped by 4 bases and J by 7 bases, with 11 bases between them. The CDR3 is 13 amino acids. CDR3 residues: CASSQPERQPQHF. Written as DNA, the CDR3 is TGTGCCAGCTCACAACCTGAGAGACAGCCCCAGCATTTT.